This TCR beta chain was documented in a study of T cell changes during pregnancy in multiple sclerosis. Only in-frame clones appear in the TCRdb table, and some are missing; sequencing was by immunoSEQ multiplex PCR. This table has roughly 76,000 clones, around 90% appearing once. The material was CD4+ T cells from peripheral blood mononuclear cells, obtained in the second trimester of pregnancy. This TCR derives from a female donor with multiple sclerosis, enrolled in a pregnancy study.

The CDR3 is CASASREGVTAFF. CDR3 nucleotides: TGCGCCAGCGCTTCGCGGGAGGGAGTGACAGCTTTCTTT. The chain recombines TRBV5-1 with TRBJ1-1, with no clear D. The germline CDR1 and CDR2 sequences are SGHRS and YFSETQ. The CDR3 is 13 amino acids. V was clipped by 7 bases and J by 10 bases, with 20 bases between them.